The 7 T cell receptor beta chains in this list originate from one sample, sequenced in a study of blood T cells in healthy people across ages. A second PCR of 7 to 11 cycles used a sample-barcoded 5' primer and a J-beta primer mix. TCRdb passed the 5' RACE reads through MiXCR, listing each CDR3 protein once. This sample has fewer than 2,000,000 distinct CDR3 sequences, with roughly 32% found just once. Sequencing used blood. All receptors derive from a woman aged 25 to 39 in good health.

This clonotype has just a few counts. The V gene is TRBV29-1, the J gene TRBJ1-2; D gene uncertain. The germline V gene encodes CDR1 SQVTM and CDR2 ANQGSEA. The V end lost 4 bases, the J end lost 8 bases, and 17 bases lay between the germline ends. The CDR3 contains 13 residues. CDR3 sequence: CSVGTPGNEGYTF. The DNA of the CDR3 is TGCAGCGTTGGGACCCCGGGGAATGAGGGCTACACCTTC.

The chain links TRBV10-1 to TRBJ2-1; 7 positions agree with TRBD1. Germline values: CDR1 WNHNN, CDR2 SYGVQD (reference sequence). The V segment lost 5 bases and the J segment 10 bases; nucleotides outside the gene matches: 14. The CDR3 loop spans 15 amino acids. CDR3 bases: TGCGCCAGCAGTCCCGGGACAGAATTCACACGAGAGCAGTTCTTC. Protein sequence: CASSPGTEFTREQFF.

The CDR3 DNA sequence: TGTGCCACCAGCGCCTGGACAGGGGAGAACTATGGCTACACCTTC. Translated: CATSAWTGENYGYTF. The chain links TRBV15 to TRBJ1-2; 9 nucleotides align to TRBD1. The CDR3 runs 15 residues. V gave up 5 bases and J gave up 2 bases; unmatched junction bases: 6. Germline lookup yields CDR1 LNHNV and CDR2 YYDKDF (reference sequence).

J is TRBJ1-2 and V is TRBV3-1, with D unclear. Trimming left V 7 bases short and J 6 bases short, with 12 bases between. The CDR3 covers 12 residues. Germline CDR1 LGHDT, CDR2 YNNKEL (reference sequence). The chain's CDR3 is CASTTPGDGYTF. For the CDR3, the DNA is TGTGCCAGCACCACGCCCGGGGATGGCTACACCTTC.

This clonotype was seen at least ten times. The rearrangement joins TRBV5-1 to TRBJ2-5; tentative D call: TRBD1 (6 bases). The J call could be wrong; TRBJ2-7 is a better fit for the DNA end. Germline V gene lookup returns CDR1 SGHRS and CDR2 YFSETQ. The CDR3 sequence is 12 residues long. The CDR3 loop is CASSWGQSEQYF. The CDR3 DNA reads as TGCGCCAGCAGCTGGGGACAATCCGAGCAGTACTTC.

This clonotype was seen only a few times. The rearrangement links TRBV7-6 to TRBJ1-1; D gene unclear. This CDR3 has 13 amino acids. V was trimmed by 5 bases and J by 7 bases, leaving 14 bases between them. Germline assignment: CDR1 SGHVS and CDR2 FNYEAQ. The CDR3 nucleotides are TGTGCCAGCAGCCGCCCCATGGAGAATGAAGCTTTCTTT. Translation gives CASSRPMENEAFF.

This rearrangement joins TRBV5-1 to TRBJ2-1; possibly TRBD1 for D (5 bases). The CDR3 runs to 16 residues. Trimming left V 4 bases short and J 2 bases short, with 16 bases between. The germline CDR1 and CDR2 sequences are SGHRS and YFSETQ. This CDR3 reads CASSPTLQAAYNEQFF. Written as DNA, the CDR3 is TGCGCCAGCAGCCCCACCCTACAGGCGGCCTACAATGAGCAGTTCTTC.